One sample yielded the 5 T cell receptor beta chains listed below, sequenced in a study of CXCR3-negative and CXCR3-positive naive CD8 T cells (dated by TCRdb to between 2018 and 2020). Sequenced using a NextSeq 550. The Human TCR Profiling Kit (MiLaboratory) was used to make UMI-labeled 5' RACE TRB cDNA libraries. TCRdb reprocessed the reads; each CDR3 protein sequence makes one entry, and DNA is unavailable. The sample's own table lists around 50,000 distinct CDR3 sequences. Of the sample, 2.5% is held by the ten largest clones. The sample consisted of naive CXCR3- CD8+ T cells from blood. What the cell subset or site label conveys for this sample: CD45RO-CCR7+CD27+CD95- naive CD8+ T cells lacking CXCR3 (TNR3-). The receptors originated from a human donor in good health. Some clones in this sample may be carry-over from other donors' samples.

The V call is TRBV12-3 or TRBV12-4, the J call TRBJ2-1; the D call of TRBD1 rests on TCRdb alone, since no DNA is present to check it. This CDR3 comprises 12 residues. This CDR3 reads CASRDSQNEQFF.

The chain combines TRBV29-1 with TRBJ2-1. Germline-derived CDR1 and CDR2 are SQVTM and ANQGSEA. The CDR3 has 13 amino acids. The CDR3 is CSVVGLLDNEQFF.

CDR3 loop: CASSSFGRKSTEAFF. The chain employs TRBV7-9 and TRBJ1-1. Germline V gene lookup returns CDR1 SEHNR and CDR2 FQNEAQ (reference sequence). This CDR3 comprises 15 residues.

The chain links TRBV23-1 to TRBJ1-4. TRBV23-1 is assigned to the ORF class and has an uncertain function. The CDR3 runs 16 residues. The CDR3 region is CASSQSRIPTNEKLFF.

V and J are TRBV29-1 and TRBJ2-7; TCRdb's D gene call, TRBD2, goes unchecked for lack of DNA. This CDR3 is built from 15 residues. CDR1 is SQVTM, CDR2 ANQGSEA, per germline. The CDR3 sequence: CSVGGGLAGVYEQYF.